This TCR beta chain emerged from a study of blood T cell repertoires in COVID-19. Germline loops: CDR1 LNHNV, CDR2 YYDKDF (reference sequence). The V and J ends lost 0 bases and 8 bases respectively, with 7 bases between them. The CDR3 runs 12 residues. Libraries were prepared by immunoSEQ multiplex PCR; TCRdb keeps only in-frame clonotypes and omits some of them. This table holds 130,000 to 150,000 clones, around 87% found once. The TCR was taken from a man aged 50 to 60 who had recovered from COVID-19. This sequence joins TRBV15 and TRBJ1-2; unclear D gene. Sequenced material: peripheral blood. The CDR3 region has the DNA TGTGCCACCAGCAGAGACGGGAGGGGCTACACCTTC. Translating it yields CATSRDGRGYTF.